This T cell receptor beta chain was sequenced in a study of CD8 T cells in Susac syndrome. From blood CD8+ and CD4+ T cells, TCR beta sequences were generated. FACS enriched CD8+ TEMRA cells, while bulk CD8+ and CD4+ were negatively isolated. Trimming cost V 2 bases and J 4 bases, with 15 bases left between them. The CDR3 is made up of 15 amino acids. Germline-derived CDR1 and CDR2 are DFQATT and SNEGSKA (reference sequence). Random hexamers were used to reverse transcribe 0.5 to 1 ug of RNA. Amplification of TCR beta CDR3 by immunoSEQ multiplex PCR spanned 54 Vbeta and 13 Jbeta. One entry per CDR3 protein results from TCRdb running MiXCR on the immunoSEQ multiplex PCR reads. The data contain 180,000 or so distinct CDR3 sequences, around 94% of them seen just once; the ten biggest clones take up 0.14%.

The rearrangement links TRBV20-1 to TRBJ1-5; a weak D match, TRBD1 (5 bases). The receptor was isolated from a human donor in good health. The sample was CD4+ T cells from PBMCs. The DNA of the CDR3 is TGCAGTGCTAGATTCGCGGGGGTGGTTAATCAGCCCCAGCATTTT. Protein product: CSARFAGVVNQPQHF.